This TCR beta chain was found in a study of blood T cell repertoires in COVID-19. Background on the study: Nucleic acid was either cDNA or gDNA, and it came from T cells, B-cell-depleted T cells, or PBMCs.

As originally analysed: Nucleated cell counts were estimated from reference gene primer amplification. Sequenced by immunoSEQ multiplex PCR; TCRdb stores in-frame clones only, minus some. Clone size and V and J calls were adopted from that table, with D and trimming inferred from the DNA. The repertoire holds some 290,000 clones, approximately 91% seen once, with roughly 3.6% in the top ten. The CDR3 is 15 amino acids. Germline V gene sequence: CDR1 ENHRY, CDR2 SYGVKD. The V segment lost 6 bases and the J segment 5 bases; nucleotides outside the gene matches: 10. The cohort comprised adults aged 18 to 89 years residing in approximately 22 US areas.

The sample consisted of PBMCs or T cells enriched from blood (not recorded which). This sequence originates from a woman in her 30s who had been exposed to COVID-19. This chain links TRBV10-3 with TRBJ1-5, with 7 bases identical to TRBD1. The CDR3 sequence is CAISPSRQGHQPQHF. The CDR3 region has the DNA TGTGCCATCAGCCCGTCCCGACAGGGACATCAGCCCCAGCATTTT.